This T cell receptor beta chain was sequenced for a study of somatic mutations in cytotoxic T cells in rheumatoid arthritis. As for the study in general: Purity of nearly 100% was reached when some V beta antibody-stained T-cell populations were flow-sorted, including V beta1+ cells sequenced for TCRB. Points from the study as a whole: Just what the expanded CD8+ clones targeted, in terms of antigens, remained unknown. There was no significant difference in CD8+ T-cell clonality between rheumatoid arthritis patients and age-matched healthy controls.

This CDR3 contains 15 residues. V lost 0 bases to trimming and J lost 0 bases, with 6 bases between them. CDR1 and CDR2 (germline): MNHEY, SVGAGI. Profiled with immunoSEQ multiplex PCR; TCRdb holds only in-frame clones, not every one. The data show 9,000 to 13,000 clones, 70% to 85% seen once. On this clone itself: Antigen: not known.

By positive magnetic bead selection, CD4+ and CD8+ cells were isolated, and their purity was checked by flow cytometry. The chain carries TRBV6-5 and TRBJ2-1, with unresolved D. The sequence derives from an adult with rheumatoid arthritis. The sample taken for sequencing was CD8+ T cells sorted from blood. The CDR3 loop is CASSYSRASYNEQFF. Here the CDR3 DNA reads TGTGCCAGCAGTTACTCACGAGCCTCCTACAATGAGCAGTTCTTC.